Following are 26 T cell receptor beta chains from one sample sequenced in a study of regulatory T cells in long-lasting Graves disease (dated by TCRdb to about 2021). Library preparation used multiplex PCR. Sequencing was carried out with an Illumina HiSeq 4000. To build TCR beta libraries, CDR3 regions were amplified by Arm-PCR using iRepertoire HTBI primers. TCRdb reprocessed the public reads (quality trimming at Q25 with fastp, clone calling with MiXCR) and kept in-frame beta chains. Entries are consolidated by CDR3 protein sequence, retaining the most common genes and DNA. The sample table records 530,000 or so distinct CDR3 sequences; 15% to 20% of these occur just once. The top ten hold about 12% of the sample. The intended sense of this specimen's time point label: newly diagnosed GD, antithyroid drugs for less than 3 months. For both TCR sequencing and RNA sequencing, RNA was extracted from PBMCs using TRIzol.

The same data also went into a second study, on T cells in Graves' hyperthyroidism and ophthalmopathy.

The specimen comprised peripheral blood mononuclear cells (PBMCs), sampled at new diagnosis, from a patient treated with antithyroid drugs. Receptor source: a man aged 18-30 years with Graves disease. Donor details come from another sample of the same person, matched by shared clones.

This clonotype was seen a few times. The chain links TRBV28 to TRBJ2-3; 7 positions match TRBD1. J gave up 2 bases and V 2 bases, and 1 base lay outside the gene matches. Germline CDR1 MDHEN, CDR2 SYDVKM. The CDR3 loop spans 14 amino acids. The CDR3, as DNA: TGTGCCAGCAGTTTAGACAGGGACACAGATACGCAGTATTTT. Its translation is CASSLDRDTDTQYF.

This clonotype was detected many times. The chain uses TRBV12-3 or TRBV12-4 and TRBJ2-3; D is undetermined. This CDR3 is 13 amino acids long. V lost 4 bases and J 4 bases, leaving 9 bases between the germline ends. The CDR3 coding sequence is TGTGCCAGCAGTTACTCGCAGGCAGATACGCAGTATTTT. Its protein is CASSYSQADTQYF.

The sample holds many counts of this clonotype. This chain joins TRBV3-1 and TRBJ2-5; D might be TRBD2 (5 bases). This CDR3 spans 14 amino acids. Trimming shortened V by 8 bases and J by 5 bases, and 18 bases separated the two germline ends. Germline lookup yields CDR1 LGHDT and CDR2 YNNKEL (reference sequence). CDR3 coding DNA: TGTGCCAGCGGGCCAGGTGGAGGCTCGGAGACCCAGTACTTC. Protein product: CASGPGGGSETQYF.

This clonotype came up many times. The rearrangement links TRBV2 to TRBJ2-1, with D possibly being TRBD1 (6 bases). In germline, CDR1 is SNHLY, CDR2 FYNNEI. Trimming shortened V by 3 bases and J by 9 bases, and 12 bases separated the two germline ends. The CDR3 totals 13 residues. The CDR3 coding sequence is TGTGCCAGCAGTGACATACAGGGCGGTGAGCAGTTCTTC. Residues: CASSDIQGGEQFF.

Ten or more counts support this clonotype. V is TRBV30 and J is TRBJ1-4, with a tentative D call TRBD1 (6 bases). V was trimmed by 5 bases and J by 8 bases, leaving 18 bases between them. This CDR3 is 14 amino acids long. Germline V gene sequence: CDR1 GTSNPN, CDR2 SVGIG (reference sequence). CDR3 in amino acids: CAWGRVQGGEKLFF. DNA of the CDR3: TGTGCCTGGGGCCGAGTACAGGGAGGAGAAAAACTGTTTTTT.

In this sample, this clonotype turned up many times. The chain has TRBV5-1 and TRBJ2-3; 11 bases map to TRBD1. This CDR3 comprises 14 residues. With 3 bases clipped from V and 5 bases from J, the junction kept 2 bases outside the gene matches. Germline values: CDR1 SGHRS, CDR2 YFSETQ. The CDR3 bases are TGCGCCAGCAGCTCTGGGACAGGGGGAGATACGCAGTATTTT. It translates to CASSSGTGGDTQYF.

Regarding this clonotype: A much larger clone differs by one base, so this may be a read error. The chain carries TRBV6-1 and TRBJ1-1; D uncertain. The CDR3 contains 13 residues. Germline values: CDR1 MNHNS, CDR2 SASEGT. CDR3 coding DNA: TGTGTCACCGCGGAAACGATAGAGGGTGAAGCTTTCTTT. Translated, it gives CVTAETIEGEAFF.

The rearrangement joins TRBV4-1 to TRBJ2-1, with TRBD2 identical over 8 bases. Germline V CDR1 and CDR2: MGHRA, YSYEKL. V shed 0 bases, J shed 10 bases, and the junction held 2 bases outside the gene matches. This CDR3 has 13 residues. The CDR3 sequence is CASSQDPGGEQFF. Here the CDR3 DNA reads TGCGCCAGCAGCCAAGATCCGGGAGGGGAGCAGTTCTTC.

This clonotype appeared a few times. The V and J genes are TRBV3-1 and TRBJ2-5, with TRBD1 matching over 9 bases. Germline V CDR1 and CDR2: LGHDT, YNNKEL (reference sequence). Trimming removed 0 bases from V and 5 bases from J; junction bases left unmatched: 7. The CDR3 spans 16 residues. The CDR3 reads CASSQDKTGGWETQYF. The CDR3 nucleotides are TGTGCCAGCAGCCAAGATAAGACAGGGGGTTGGGAGACCCAGTACTTC.

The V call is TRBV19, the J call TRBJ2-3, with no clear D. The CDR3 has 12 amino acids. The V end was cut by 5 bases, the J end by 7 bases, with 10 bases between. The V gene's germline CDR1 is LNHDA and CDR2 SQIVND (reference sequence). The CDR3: CASSLSGHTQYF. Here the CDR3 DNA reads TGTGCCAGTAGTTTGTCTGGGCATACGCAGTATTTT. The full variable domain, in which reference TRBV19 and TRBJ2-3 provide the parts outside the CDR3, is DGGITQSPKYLFRKEGQNVTLSCEQNLNHDAMYWYRQDPGQGLRLIYYSQIVNDFQKGDIAEGYSVSREKKESFPLTVTSAQKNPTAFYLCASSLSGHTQYFGPGTRLTVL.

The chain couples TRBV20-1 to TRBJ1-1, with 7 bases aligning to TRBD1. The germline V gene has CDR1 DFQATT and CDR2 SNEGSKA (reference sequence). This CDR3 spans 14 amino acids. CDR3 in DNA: TGCAGCCCACTAAGACAGGGCTCGAACACTGAAGCTTTCTTT. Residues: CSPLRQGSNTEAFF.

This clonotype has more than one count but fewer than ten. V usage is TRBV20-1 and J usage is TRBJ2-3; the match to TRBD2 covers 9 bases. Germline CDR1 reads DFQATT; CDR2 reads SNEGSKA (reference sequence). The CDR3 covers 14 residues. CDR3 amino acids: CRPTSGVSTDTQYF. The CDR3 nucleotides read TGCAGACCGACTAGCGGAGTAAGCACAGATACGCAGTATTTT.

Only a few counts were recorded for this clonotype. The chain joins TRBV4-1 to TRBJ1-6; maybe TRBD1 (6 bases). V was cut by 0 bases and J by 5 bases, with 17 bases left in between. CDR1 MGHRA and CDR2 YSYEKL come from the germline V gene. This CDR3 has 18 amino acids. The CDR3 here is CASSQDIRGGADNSPLHF. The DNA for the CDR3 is TGCGCCAGCAGCCAAGATATCCGGGGGGGGGCTGATAATTCACCCCTCCACTTT.

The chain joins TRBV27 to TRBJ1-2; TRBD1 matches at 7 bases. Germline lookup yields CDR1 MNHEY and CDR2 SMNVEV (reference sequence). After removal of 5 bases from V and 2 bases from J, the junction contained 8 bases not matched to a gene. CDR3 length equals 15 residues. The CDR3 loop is CASSLTRGGNYGYTF. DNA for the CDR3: TGTGCCAGCAGTCTGACCAGGGGGGGGAACTATGGCTACACCTTC.

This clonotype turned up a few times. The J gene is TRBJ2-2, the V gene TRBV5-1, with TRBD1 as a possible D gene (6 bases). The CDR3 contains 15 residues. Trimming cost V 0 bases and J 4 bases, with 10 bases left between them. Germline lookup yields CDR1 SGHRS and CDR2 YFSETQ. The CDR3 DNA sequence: TGCGCCAGCAGCTTGGGGACAGTCTCCACCGGGGAGCTGTTTTTT. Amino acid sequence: CASSLGTVSTGELFF. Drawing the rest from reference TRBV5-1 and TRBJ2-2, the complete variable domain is KAGVTQTPRYLIKTRGQQVTLSCSPISGHRSVSWYQQTPGQGLQFLFEYFSETQRNKGNFPGRFSGRQFSNSRSEMNVSTLELGDSALYLCASSLGTVSTGELFFGEGSRLTVL.

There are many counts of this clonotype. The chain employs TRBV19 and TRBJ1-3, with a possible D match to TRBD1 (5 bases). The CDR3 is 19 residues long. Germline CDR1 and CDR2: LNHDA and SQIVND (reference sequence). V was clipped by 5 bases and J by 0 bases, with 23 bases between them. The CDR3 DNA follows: TGTGCCAGTAGTCTTACAAACAGGAACTTTGACACCTCTGGAAACACCATATATTTT. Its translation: CASSLTNRNFDTSGNTIYF.

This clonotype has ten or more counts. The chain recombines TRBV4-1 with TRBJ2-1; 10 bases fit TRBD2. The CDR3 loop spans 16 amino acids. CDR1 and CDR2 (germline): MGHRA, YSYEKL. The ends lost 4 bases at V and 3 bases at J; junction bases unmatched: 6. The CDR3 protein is CASSLMTSGFYNEQFF. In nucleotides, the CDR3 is TGCGCCAGCAGCCTGATGACTAGCGGGTTCTACAATGAGCAGTTCTTC.

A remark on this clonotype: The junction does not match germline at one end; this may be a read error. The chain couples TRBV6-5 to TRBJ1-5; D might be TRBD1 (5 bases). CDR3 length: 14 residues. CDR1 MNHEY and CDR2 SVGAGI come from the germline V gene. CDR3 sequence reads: CASSSGNGKQPQHF. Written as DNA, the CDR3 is TGTGCCAGCAGTTCAGGGAATGGCAAGCAGCCCCAGCATTTT.

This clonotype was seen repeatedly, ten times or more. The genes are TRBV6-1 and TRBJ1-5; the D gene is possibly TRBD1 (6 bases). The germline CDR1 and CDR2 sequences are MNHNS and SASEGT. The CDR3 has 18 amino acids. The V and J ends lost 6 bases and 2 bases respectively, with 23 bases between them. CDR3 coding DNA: TGTGCCAGCAGACCCACGTCGCGTCGGGGGCCCGGCAATCAGCCCCAGCATTTT. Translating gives CASRPTSRRGPGNQPQHF.

The chain's CDR3 is CSGIGHRNEKLFF. The CDR3 nucleotides read TGCAGCGGAATCGGACACCGTAATGAAAAACTGTTTTTT. The chain combines TRBV29-1 with TRBJ1-4; a weak D match, TRBD1 (5 bases). The V end was cut by 7 bases, the J end by 4 bases, with 13 bases between. The CDR3 covers 13 residues. CDR1 is SQVTM, CDR2 ANQGSEA, per germline. The complete variable domain, with remaining parts taken from reference TRBV29-1 and TRBJ1-4, reads SAVISQKPSRDICQRGTSLTIQCQVDSQVTMMFWYRQQPGQSLTLIATANQGSEATYESGFVIDKFPISRPNLTFSTLTVSNMSPEDSSIYLCSGIGHRNEKLFFGSGTQLSVL.

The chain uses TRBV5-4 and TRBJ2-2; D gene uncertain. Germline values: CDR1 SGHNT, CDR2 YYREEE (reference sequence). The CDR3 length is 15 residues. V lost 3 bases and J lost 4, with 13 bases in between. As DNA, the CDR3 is TGTGCCAGCAGCTCCGAAGTGGCGGTCACCGGGGAGCTGTTTTTT. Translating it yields CASSSEVAVTGELFF.

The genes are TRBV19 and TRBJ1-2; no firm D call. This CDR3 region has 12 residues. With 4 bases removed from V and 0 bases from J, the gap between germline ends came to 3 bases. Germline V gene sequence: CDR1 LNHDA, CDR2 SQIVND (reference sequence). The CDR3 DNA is TGTGCCAGTAGTAGGCCTAACTATGGCTACACCTTC. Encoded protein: CASSRPNYGYTF.

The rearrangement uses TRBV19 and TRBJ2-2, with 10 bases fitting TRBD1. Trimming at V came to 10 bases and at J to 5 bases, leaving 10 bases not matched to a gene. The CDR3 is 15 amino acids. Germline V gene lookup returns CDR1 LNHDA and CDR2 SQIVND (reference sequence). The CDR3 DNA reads TGTGCCACCGCGGCGGACAGGGGGAGGACCGGGGAGCTGTTTTTT. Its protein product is CATAADRGRTGELFF.

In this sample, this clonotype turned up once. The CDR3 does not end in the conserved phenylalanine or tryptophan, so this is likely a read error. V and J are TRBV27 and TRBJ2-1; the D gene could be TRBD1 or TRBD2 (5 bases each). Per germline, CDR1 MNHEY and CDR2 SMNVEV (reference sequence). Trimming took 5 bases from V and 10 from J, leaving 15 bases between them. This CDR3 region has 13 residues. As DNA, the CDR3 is TGTGCCAGCAGTCCTCCCGGGGCCTACGAGCAGTTCTCC. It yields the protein CASSPPGAYEQFS.

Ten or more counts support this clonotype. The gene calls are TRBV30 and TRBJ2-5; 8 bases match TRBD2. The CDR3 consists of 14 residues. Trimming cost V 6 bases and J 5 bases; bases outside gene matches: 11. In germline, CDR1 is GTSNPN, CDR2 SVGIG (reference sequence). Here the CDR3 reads CACQLAEWRETQYF. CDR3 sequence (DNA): TGTGCCTGCCAACTAGCGGAGTGGCGGGAGACCCAGTACTTC.

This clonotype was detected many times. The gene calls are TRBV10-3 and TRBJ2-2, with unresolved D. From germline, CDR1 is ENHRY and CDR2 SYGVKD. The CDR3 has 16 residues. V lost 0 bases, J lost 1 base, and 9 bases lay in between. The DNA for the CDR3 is TGTGCCATCAGTGAGTCGAATCCGGGGAACACCGGGGAGCTGTTTTTT. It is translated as CAISESNPGNTGELFF.